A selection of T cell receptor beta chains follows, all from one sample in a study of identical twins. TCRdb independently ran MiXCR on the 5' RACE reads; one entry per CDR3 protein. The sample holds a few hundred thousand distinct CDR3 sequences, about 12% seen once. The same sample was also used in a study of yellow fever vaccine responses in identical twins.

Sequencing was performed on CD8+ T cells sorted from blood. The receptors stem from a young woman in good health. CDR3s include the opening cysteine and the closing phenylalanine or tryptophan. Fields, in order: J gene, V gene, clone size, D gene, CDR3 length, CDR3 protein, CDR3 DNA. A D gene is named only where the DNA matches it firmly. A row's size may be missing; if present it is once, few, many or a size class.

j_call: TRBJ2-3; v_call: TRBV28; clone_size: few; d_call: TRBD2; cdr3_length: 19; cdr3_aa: CASSPGLAGGPGNTDTQYF; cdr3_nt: TGTGCCAGCAGTCCGGGACTAGCGGGGGGCCCCGGCAACACAGATACGCAGTATTTT
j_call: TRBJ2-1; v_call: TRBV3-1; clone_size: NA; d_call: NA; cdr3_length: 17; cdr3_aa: CASSQTLPGGFYNEQFF; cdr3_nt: TGTGCCAGCAGCCAAACGCTCCCTGGGGGGTTTTACAATGAGCAGTTCTTC
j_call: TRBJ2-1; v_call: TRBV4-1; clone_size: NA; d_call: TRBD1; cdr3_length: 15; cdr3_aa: CASSSDRGSYNEQFF; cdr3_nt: TGCGCCAGCAGCTCGGACAGGGGTTCCTACAATGAGCAGTTCTTC
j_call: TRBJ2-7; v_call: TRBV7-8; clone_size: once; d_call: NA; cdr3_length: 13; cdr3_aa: CASSPSSYYEQYF; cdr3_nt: TGTGCCAGCAGCCCTAGTTCCTACTACGAGCAGTACTTC
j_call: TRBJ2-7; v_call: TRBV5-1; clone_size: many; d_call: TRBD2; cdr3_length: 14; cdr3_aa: CASSLHSGSYEQYF; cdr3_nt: TGCGCCAGCAGCCTCCACAGCGGGAGCTACGAGCAGTACTTC
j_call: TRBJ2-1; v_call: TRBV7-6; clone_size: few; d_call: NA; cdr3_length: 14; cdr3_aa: CASSLARIVDEQFF; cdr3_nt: TGTGCCAGCAGCTTAGCCCGAATTGTTGATGAGCAGTTCTTC
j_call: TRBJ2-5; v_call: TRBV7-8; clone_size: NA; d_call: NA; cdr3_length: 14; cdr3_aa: CASSLLASKETQYF; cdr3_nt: TGTGCCAGCAGCTTACTAGCCTCCAAAGAGACCCAGTACTTC
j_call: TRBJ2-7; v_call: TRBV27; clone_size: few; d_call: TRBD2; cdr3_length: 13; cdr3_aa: CASSLGTSREQYF; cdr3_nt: TGTGCCAGCAGTTTAGGGACTAGCAGGGAGCAGTACTTC
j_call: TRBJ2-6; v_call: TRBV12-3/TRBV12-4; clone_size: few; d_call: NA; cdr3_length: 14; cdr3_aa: CASSTAGGANVLTF; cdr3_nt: TGTGCCAGCAGCACAGCGGGTGGGGCCAACGTCCTGACTTTC
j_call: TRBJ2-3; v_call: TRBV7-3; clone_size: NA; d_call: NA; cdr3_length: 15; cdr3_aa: CASSPIDGTLDTQYF; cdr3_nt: TGTGCCAGCAGCCCTATCGACGGGACTCTAGATACGCAGTATTTT
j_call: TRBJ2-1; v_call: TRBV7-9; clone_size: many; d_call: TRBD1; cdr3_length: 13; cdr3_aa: CASSLEGAGEQFF; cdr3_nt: TGTGCCAGCAGCTTAGAGGGGGCTGGAGAGCAGTTCTTC
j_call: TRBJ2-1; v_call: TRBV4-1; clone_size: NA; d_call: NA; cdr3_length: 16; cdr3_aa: CASSQDWAGVDNEQFF; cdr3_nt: TGCGCCAGCAGCCAAGATTGGGCAGGGGTAGACAATGAGCAGTTCTTC
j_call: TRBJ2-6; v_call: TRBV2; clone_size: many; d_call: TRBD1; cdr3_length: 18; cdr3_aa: CASSESGTGISGANVLTF; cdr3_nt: TGTGCCAGCAGTGAAAGTGGGACAGGGATCTCTGGGGCCAACGTCCTGACTTTC
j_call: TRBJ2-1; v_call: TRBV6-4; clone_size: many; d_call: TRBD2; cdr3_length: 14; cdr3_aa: CASSESGGYNEQFF; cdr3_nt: TGTGCCAGCAGTGAAAGCGGGGGCTACAATGAGCAGTTCTTC
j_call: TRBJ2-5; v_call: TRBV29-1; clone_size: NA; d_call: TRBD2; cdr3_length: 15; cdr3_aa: CSVRLAGGLQETQYF; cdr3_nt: TGCAGCGTTCGACTAGCGGGAGGCCTCCAAGAGACCCAGTACTTC
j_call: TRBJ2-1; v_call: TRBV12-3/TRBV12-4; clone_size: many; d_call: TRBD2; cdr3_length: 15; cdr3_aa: CASSPAASGLDEQFF; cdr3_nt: TGTGCCAGCAGTCCCGCGGCTAGCGGCCTCGATGAGCAGTTCTTC
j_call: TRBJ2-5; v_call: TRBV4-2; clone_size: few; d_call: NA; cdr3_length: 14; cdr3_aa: CASSQGVGGETQYF; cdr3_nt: TGTGCCAGCAGCCAAGGTGTCGGTGGGGAGACCCAGTACTTC
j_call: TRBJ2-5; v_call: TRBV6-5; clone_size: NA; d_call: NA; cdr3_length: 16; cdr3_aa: CASSYSWSGIDETQYF; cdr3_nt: TGTGCCAGCAGTTACTCCTGGTCAGGGATTGATGAGACCCAGTACTTC
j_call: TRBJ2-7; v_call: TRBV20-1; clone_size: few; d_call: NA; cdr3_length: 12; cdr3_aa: CSARDPRMEQYF; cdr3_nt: TGCAGTGCTAGAGATCCAAGGATGGAGCAGTACTTC
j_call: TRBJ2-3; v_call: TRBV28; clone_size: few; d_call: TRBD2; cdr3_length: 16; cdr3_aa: CASSLSLAGGTDTQYF; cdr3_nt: TGTGCCAGCAGTTTATCACTAGCGGGAGGGACAGATACGCAGTATTTT
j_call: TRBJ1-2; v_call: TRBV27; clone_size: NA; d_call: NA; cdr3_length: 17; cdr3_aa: CASSPRTFRAGNYGYTF; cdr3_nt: TGTGCCAGCAGTCCGCGGACATTTAGGGCGGGAAACTATGGCTACACCTTC
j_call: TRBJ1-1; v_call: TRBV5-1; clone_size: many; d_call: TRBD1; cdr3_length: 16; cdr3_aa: CASSFGPGQSNTEAFF; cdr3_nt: TGCGCCAGCAGCTTTGGGCCGGGACAGTCTAACACTGAAGCTTTCTTT
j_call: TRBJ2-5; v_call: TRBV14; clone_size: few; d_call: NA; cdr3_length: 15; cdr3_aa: CASSQDRTYQETQYF; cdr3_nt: TGTGCCAGCAGCCAAGATAGGACTTACCAAGAGACCCAGTACTTC
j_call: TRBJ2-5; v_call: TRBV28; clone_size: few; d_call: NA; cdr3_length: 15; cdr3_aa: CASSLQGDRSETQYF; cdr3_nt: TGTGCCAGCAGTTTGCAAGGGGATCGGAGTGAGACCCAGTACTTC
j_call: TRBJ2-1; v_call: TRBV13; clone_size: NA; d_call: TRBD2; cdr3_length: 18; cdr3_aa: CASSLSLLAGGPLNEQFF; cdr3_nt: TGTGCCAGCAGCTTATCCCTCCTAGCGGGGGGGCCATTGAATGAGCAGTTCTTC
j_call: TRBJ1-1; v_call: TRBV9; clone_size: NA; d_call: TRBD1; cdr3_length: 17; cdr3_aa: CASSEWTGGFASTEAFF; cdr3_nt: TGTGCCAGCAGCGAATGGACAGGGGGCTTTGCGAGCACTGAAGCTTTCTTT
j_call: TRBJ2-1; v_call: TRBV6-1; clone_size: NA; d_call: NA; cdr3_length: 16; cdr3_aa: CASSEFTWGTHNEQFF; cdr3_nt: TGTGCCAGCAGTGAATTTACATGGGGAACCCACAATGAGCAGTTCTTC
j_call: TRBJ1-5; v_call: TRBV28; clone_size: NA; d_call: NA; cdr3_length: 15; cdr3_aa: CASSLWGDSNQPQHF; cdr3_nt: TGTGCCAGCAGTTTATGGGGGGATAGCAATCAGCCCCAGCATTTT
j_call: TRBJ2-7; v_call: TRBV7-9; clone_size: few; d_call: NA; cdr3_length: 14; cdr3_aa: CASSSGPSSYEQYF; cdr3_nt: TGTGCCAGCAGCTCCGGACCGTCAAGCTACGAGCAGTACTTC
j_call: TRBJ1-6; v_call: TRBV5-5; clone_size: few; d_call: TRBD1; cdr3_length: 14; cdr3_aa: CASSFGQDNSPLHF; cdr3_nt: TGTGCCAGCAGCTTCGGACAGGATAATTCACCCCTCCACTTT
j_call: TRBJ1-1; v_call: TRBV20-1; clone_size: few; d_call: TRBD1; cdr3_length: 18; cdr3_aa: CSARAGSRDRGPGTEAFF; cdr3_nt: TGCAGTGCTAGAGCCGGCTCCCGAGACAGGGGGCCGGGCACTGAAGCTTTCTTT
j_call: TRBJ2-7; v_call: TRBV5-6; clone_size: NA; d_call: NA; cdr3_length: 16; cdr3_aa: CASSLEGLSGLGEQYF; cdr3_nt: TGTGCCAGCAGCTTGGAAGGACTTTCAGGGCTCGGCGAGCAGTACTTC
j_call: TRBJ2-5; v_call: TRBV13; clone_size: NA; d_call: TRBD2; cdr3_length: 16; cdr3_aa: CASSVRLAGEQETQYF; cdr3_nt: TGTGCCAGCAGCGTCAGACTAGCGGGGGAACAAGAGACCCAGTACTTC
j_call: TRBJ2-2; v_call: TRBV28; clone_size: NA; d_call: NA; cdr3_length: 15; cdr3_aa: CASSLFAGKNGELFF; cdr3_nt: TGTGCCAGCAGTTTATTCGCAGGGAAAAACGGGGAGCTGTTTTTT
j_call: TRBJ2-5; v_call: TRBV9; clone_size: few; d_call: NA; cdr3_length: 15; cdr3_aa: CASSVGSLTGETQYF; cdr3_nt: TGTGCCAGCAGCGTGGGTTCTCTAACGGGAGAGACCCAGTACTTC
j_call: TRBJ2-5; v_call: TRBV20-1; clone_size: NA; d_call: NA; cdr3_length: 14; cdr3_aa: CSARAGGGRETQYF; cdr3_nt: TGCAGTGCTAGAGCGGGAGGGGGCAGGGAGACCCAGTACTTC
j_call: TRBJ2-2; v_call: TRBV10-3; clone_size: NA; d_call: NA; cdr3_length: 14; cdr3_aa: CAISESGLSGELFF; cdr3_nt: TGTGCCATCAGTGAGTCGGGGCTGTCCGGGGAGCTGTTTTTT